This TCR beta chain was sequenced in a study of blood T cell repertoires in COVID-19. About the research overall: In each case, the material was cDNA or gDNA derived from T cells, B-cell-depleted T cells, or PBMCs.

Profiled with immunoSEQ multiplex PCR; TCRdb holds only in-frame clones, not every one. Of about 320,000 clones listed, 80% to 90% are singletons. Trimming removed 1 base from V and 4 bases from J, with 17 bases in between. The CDR3 loop spans 17 amino acids. CDR1 is KGHSH and CDR2 is LQKENI in the germline V gene. Two negative PCRs, clearance, or symptom resolution characterized the recovered Cohort 3 donors. The specimen sequenced was PBMCs or T cells enriched from blood (not recorded which). V usage is TRBV18 and J usage is TRBJ1-5, with D hard to call. This receptor was identified in a woman between 18 and 29 years old who had recovered from COVID-19. The CDR3 sequence: CASSPRSGSDRNQPQHF. CDR3 in DNA: TGTGCCAGCTCACCACGCTCCGGGTCGGATAGGAATCAGCCCCAGCATTTT.